Shown below are 10 T cell receptor beta chains from a single sample sequenced in a study of blood T cell repertoires in COVID-19. Clones were read by immunoSEQ multiplex PCR, and TCRdb kept only the in-frame ones, dropping some. The sample lists about 200,000 clones; 80% to 90% were seen once. The source material was peripheral blood. The receptors stem from an elderly woman with acute or convalescent COVID-19.

This chain uses TRBV3-1 (or the pseudogene TRBV3-2) with TRBJ1-1; weak D call: TRBD1 (6 bases). This CDR3 is 14 amino acids long. Trimming stripped 4 bases from V and 0 bases from J, with 9 bases between. Germline V lookup: CDR1 LGHDT, CDR2 YNNKEL (reference sequence). DNA of the CDR3: TGTGCCAGCAGCCCCAGGGGCATGAACACTGAAGCTTTCTTT. Translating it yields CASSPRGMNTEAFF.

The gene calls are TRBV29-1 and TRBJ2-2; 11 bases line up with TRBD1. Germline V gives CDR1 SQVTM, CDR2 ANQGSEA. Trimming removed 8 bases from V and 6 bases from J; junction bases left unmatched: 5. This CDR3 has 13 amino acids. This chain's CDR3 is CSSQGQGAGELFF. In DNA, the CDR3 is TGCAGCAGTCAGGGACAGGGGGCCGGGGAGCTGTTTTTT.

In this sample, this clone turned up a few times. V and J are TRBV6-5 and TRBJ1-1; 9 nucleotides agree with TRBD1. Germline trimming cut 10 bases from V and 5 bases from J; bases unmatched to any gene: 11. The CDR3 is 14 residues long. Germline loops: CDR1 MNHEY, CDR2 SVGAGI. The CDR3 sequence: CAIHTQGARTEAFF. The CDR3 nucleotides are TGTGCCATCCATACACAGGGGGCGAGGACTGAAGCTTTCTTT.

The chain recombines TRBV21-1 with TRBJ1-1; TRBD1 is the table's D call and was not checked against the DNA. TRBV21-1 is recorded as a pseudogene. The CDR3 has 14 residues. CDR3 coding DNA: TGTGCCAGCAGCAAAGGGCCCGACAGGCTGAGGGCTTTCTTT. Protein sequence: CASSKGPDRLRAFF.

The chain couples TRBV29-1 to TRBJ1-4; D call uncertain. Germline-derived CDR1 and CDR2 are SQVTM and ANQGSEA. This CDR3 has 13 residues. V was clipped by 4 bases and J by 7 bases, with 13 bases between them. CDR3 protein: CSVASGVGEKLFF. The CDR3 nucleotides read TGCAGCGTTGCATCCGGGGTTGGTGAAAAACTGTTTTTT.

The chain recombines TRBV5-8 with TRBJ2-7; 8 nucleotides align to TRBD1. The V and J ends lost 2 bases and 3 bases, in that order; junction bases with no gene match: 4. CDR1 is SGHTS and CDR2 is YDEGEE in the germline V gene. This CDR3 spans 14 amino acids. This chain's CDR3 is CASSFLGQGYEQYF. The CDR3 DNA reads TGTGCCAGCAGCTTTTTAGGACAGGGCTACGAGCAGTACTTC.

This clone was recorded only once. The V call is TRBV5-1, the J call TRBJ1-3; 8 bases are a match to TRBD1. Per the germline V gene, CDR1 is SGHRS and CDR2 is YFSETQ. Trimming at V came to 4 bases and at J to 6 bases, leaving 6 bases not matched to a gene. The CDR3 totals 14 residues. CDR3 in amino acids: CASSPTGVENTIYF. The DNA for the CDR3 is TGCGCCAGCAGCCCGACAGGGGTAGAAAACACCATATATTTT. Drawing the rest from reference TRBV5-1 and TRBJ1-3, the complete variable domain is KAGVTQTPRYLIKTRGQQVTLSCSPISGHRSVSWYQQTPGQGLQFLFEYFSETQRNKGNFPGRFSGRQFSNSRSEMNVSTLELGDSALYLCASSPTGVENTIYFGEGSWLTVV.

The rearrangement links TRBV19 to TRBJ2-2, with TRBD2 matching 14 bases. The germline CDR1 and CDR2 sequences are LNHDA and SQIVND (reference sequence). V trimming: 2 bases; J trimming: 5 bases; junction bases outside the gene matches: 1. The CDR3 spans 16 residues. The CDR3 here is CASSIWTSGGTGELFF. CDR3 in DNA: TGTGCCAGTAGTATATGGACTAGCGGGGGGACCGGGGAGCTGTTTTTT.

The chain recombines TRBV10-2 with TRBJ2-1; 10 positions match TRBD1. Germline assignment: CDR1 WSHSY and CDR2 SAAADI. The CDR3 loop spans 13 amino acids. Trimming cost V 5 bases and J 9 bases; bases outside gene matches: 4. CDR3 coding DNA: TGCGCCAGCAGTTCCCGGGACAGGGGTGAGCAGTTCTTC. Amino acid sequence: CASSSRDRGEQFF.

V is TRBV2 and J is TRBJ2-7; 8 positions match TRBD1. Per germline, CDR1 SNHLY and CDR2 FYNNEI. The CDR3 runs to 15 residues. V lost 6 bases to trimming and J lost 3 bases; unmatched junction nucleotides: 10. The CDR3 DNA reads as TGTGCCAGCAGGGCCAGGACAGGGACCCTCTACGAGCAGTACTTC. It codes for CASRARTGTLYEQYF.